The 22 T cell receptor beta chains reported below all come from one sample, sequenced in a study of blood T cell repertoires in COVID-19. Generated by immunoSEQ multiplex PCR, the TCRdb table keeps only in-frame clones and is missing some. The repertoire holds fewer than 65,000 clones, with 90% as singletons. Material: peripheral blood. All receptors derive from a human donor in a cohort sampled during active COVID-19.

The J gene is TRBJ2-7, the V gene TRBV7-6; 7 bases are a match to TRBD1. The J segment lost 2 bases and the V segment lost 5 bases, leaving 9 bases of the junction unmatched. The germline V gene has CDR1 SGHVS and CDR2 FNYEAQ. The CDR3 has 15 amino acids. For the CDR3, the DNA is TGTGCCAGCAGCAGTTACCGGGACAGACCCTACGAGCAGTACTTC. Translating it yields CASSSYRDRPYEQYF. Using reference TRBV7-6 and TRBJ2-7 for the parts outside the CDR3, the full variable domain is GAGVSQSPRYKVTKRGQDVALRCDPISGHVSLYWYRQALGQGPEFLTYFNYEAQQDKSGLPNDRFSAERPEGSISTLTIQRTEQRDSAMYRCASSSYRDRPYEQYFGPGTRLTVT.

For the CDR3, the DNA is TGTGCCAGTAGTATAGACAGGGCTAAGAAAGCTTTCTTT. Amino acid sequence: CASSIDRAKKAFF. The chain carries TRBV19 and TRBJ1-1, with D possibly matching TRBD1 (5 bases). The V end was cut by 0 bases, the J end by 9 bases, with 11 bases between. This CDR3 spans 13 amino acids. Per germline, CDR1 LNHDA and CDR2 SQIVND (reference sequence). The full variable domain, rest sourced from reference TRBV19 and TRBJ1-1, is DGGITQSPKYLFRKEGQNVTLSCEQNLNHDAMYWYRQDPGQGLRLIYYSQIVNDFQKGDIAEGYSVSREKKESFPLTVTSAQKNPTAFYLCASSIDRAKKAFFGQGTRLTVV.

CDR3 protein: CASSLDSGSLEQFF. In nucleotides, the CDR3 is TGCGCCAGCAGCTTGGACAGCGGGAGTCTTGAGCAGTTCTTC. The chain has TRBV5-1 and TRBJ2-1; the match to TRBD2 covers 8 bases. This CDR3 spans 14 amino acids. The germline CDR1 and CDR2 sequences are SGHRS and YFSETQ. The V gene end was trimmed by 0 bases and the J gene end by 9 bases; junction bases not matched to a gene: 5. Looking up the rest from reference TRBV5-1 and TRBJ2-1 gives the full variable domain: KAGVTQTPRYLIKTRGQQVTLSCSPISGHRSVSWYQQTPGQGLQFLFEYFSETQRNKGNFPGRFSGRQFSNSRSEMNVSTLELGDSALYLCASSLDSGSLEQFFGPGTRLTVL.

The chain couples TRBV7-2 to TRBJ1-1, with D unclear. The germline gives CDR1 SGHTA, CDR2 FQGNSA. V shed 4 bases and J shed 0 bases, with 6 bases lying between them. The CDR3 is made up of 13 amino acids. The CDR3 here is CASSSRVNTEAFF. The CDR3 DNA follows: TGTGCCAGCAGCTCCCGGGTGAACACTGAAGCTTTCTTT.

This rearrangement joins TRBV18 to TRBJ2-3; possibly TRBD1 for D (6 bases). With 5 bases removed from V and 6 bases from J, the gap between germline ends came to 18 bases. CDR3 size: 15 residues. Germline-derived CDR1 and CDR2 are KGHSH and LQKENI. CDR3 protein: CASSTTGAGRDTQYF. In DNA form, the CDR3 reads TGTGCCAGCTCAACGACAGGTGCTGGAAGGGATACGCAGTATTTT.

V gene TRBV6-5 combines with J gene TRBJ1-1; D perhaps matches TRBD1 (6 bases). Germline V gene lookup returns CDR1 MNHEY and CDR2 SVGAGI. With 7 bases removed from V and 5 bases from J, the gap between germline ends came to 14 bases. The CDR3 loop spans 13 amino acids. The chain's CDR3 is CASIKTGLTEAFF. CDR3 sequence (DNA): TGTGCCAGCATCAAAACAGGGTTGACTGAAGCTTTCTTT.

The chain employs TRBV19 and TRBJ1-5; 8 bases agree with TRBD1. Germline trimming cut 6 bases from V and 1 base from J; bases unmatched to any gene: 5. CDR3 length equals 15 residues. Germline CDR1 LNHDA, CDR2 SQIVND (reference sequence). The CDR3 DNA follows: TGTGCCAGTAGAAAGGACAGGGTGAGCAATCAGCCCCAGCATTTT. As protein: CASRKDRVSNQPQHF.

DNA for the CDR3: TGTGCCAGCAGTTACTCGATGGCTAGCGGTCCAAGCTACAATGAGCAGTTCTTC. Amino acid sequence: CASSYSMASGPSYNEQFF. This chain uses TRBV6-2 or TRBV6-3 with TRBJ2-1, with 7 bases fitting TRBD2. The CDR3 contains 18 residues. The V and J ends lost 0 bases and 3 bases, in that order; junction bases with no gene match: 11. In germline, CDR1 is MNHEY, CDR2 SVGEGT.

This CDR3 reads CAWSRSGTGREKLFF. CDR3 nucleotides: TGTGCCTGGAGTCGATCCGGGACAGGGCGCGAAAAACTGTTTTTT. The V and J genes are TRBV30 and TRBJ1-4; 9 bases agree with TRBD1. The CDR3 has 15 residues. The J segment lost 8 bases and the V segment lost 2 bases, leaving 9 bases of the junction unmatched. CDR1 and CDR2 from the germline V gene are GTSNPN and SVGIG (reference sequence).

This chain links TRBV12-5 with TRBJ1-4; TRBD1 is a possible D gene (6 bases). V was clipped by 6 bases and J by 5 bases, with 13 bases between them. The V gene's germline CDR1 is LGHNT and CDR2 FRNRAP. CDR3 length: 14 amino acids. Here the CDR3 reads CASGNGQYNEKLFF. Here the CDR3 DNA reads TGTGCTAGTGGCAATGGACAGTACAATGAAAAACTGTTTTTT.

The CDR3 protein is CASSLGGGNEKLFF. DNA for the CDR3: TGTGCCAGCAGCCTAGGGGGAGGGAATGAAAAACTGTTTTTT. The chain couples TRBV5-5 to TRBJ1-4, with D possibly TRBD1 on 6 matching bases. CDR3 length equals 14 residues. CDR1 and CDR2 from the germline V gene are SGHKS and YYEKEE (reference sequence). V lost 4 bases and J 5 bases, leaving 12 bases between the germline ends.

The V call is TRBV4-1, the J call TRBJ1-1, with D possibly being TRBD1 (5 bases). This CDR3 comprises 13 residues. The V and J ends lost 3 bases and 9 bases respectively, with 14 bases between them. In germline, CDR1 is MGHRA, CDR2 YSYEKL. CDR3 DNA: TGCGCCAGCAGCCAGGATCGGGGGAGAAAAGCTTTCTTT. Its translation: CASSQDRGRKAFF.

This chain connects TRBV28 to TRBJ2-7, with a possible D match to TRBD1 (5 bases). The germline CDR1 and CDR2 sequences are MDHEN and SYDVKM. The CDR3 loop spans 14 amino acids. The V end lost 2 bases, the J end lost 7 bases, and 15 bases lay between the germline ends. CDR3 loop: CASSLQGPLGEQYV. The CDR3 region has the DNA TGTGCCAGCAGTTTACAGGGCCCCTTAGGAGAGCAGTACGTC.

The chain couples TRBV3-1 (or the pseudogene TRBV3-2) to TRBJ2-5, with D hard to call. The CDR3 covers 11 residues. With 8 bases removed from V and 5 bases from J, the gap between germline ends came to 9 bases. CDR1 is LGHDT, CDR2 YNNKEL, per germline (reference sequence). The CDR3 spells CASRKRETQYF. DNA of the CDR3: TGTGCCAGCCGCAAACGGGAGACCCAGTACTTC.

CDR3: CASRLTGGLSPLHF. The DNA of the CDR3 is TGTGCCAGCAGGCTAACAGGGGGCCTGTCACCCCTCCACTTT. This chain uses TRBV5-5 with TRBJ1-6; TRBD1 agrees at 9 bases. CDR3 length: 14 residues. Germline V gives CDR1 SGHKS, CDR2 YYEKEE (reference sequence). V dropped 5 bases and J dropped 10; count of bases not matched to a gene: 7.

The chain carries TRBV6-6 and TRBJ1-2; TRBD1 matches at 8 bases. CDR3 length: 13 residues. Trimming removed 10 bases from V and 5 bases from J; junction bases left unmatched: 9. CDR1 is MNHNY, CDR2 SVGAGI, per germline (reference sequence). CDR3 sequence: CATSTGEGYGYTF. The DNA of the CDR3 is TGTGCCACGTCGACAGGGGAAGGTTATGGCTACACCTTC.

The chain joins TRBV2 to TRBJ2-7; D is possibly TRBD1 (5 bases). The CDR3 has 15 residues. CDR1 is SNHLY and CDR2 is FYNNEI in the germline V gene. Trimming pared 5 bases from V and 2 bases from J, leaving 16 bases between. CDR3 residues: CASSKEAGQAYEQYV. In DNA form, the CDR3 reads TGTGCCAGCAGTAAAGAGGCAGGGCAGGCCTACGAGCAGTACGTC.

This chain links TRBV5-8 with TRBJ2-5; 10 nucleotides align to TRBD2. This CDR3 contains 17 residues. Germline V CDR1 and CDR2: SGHTS, YDEGEE. V lost 6 bases to trimming and J lost 1 base; unmatched junction nucleotides: 12. CDR3 DNA sequence: TGTGCCAGCACCCACGCCGGGACTAGCGTCTCCCAAGAGACCCAGTACTTC. It encodes CASTHAGTSVSQETQYF. The complete variable domain, with remaining parts taken from reference TRBV5-8 and TRBJ2-5, reads EAGVTQSPTHLIKTRGQQATLRCSPISGHTSVYWYQQALGLGLQFLLWYDEGEERNRGNFPPRFSGRQFPNYSSELNVNALELEDSALYLCASTHAGTSVSQETQYFGPGTRLLVL.

The chain joins TRBV18 to TRBJ1-5; maybe TRBD1 (6 bases). The length of the CDR3 is 15 residues. Germline V gives CDR1 KGHSH, CDR2 LQKENI. The germline V and J ends were trimmed by 2 bases and 5 bases, with 13 bases remaining between them. CDR3 amino acids: CASSPGGGADQPQHF. CDR3 DNA sequence: TGTGCCAGCTCACCAGGGGGGGGCGCGGATCAGCCCCAGCATTTT.

The chain carries TRBV15 and TRBJ1-1; a weak D match, TRBD1 (5 bases). CDR1 LNHNV and CDR2 YYDKDF come from the germline V gene (reference sequence). This CDR3 comprises 14 residues. Trimming took 4 bases from V and 1 from J, leaving 10 bases between them. CDR3 residues: CATSMEGENTEAFF. CDR3 sequence (DNA): TGTGCCACCAGCATGGAAGGGGAGAACACTGAAGCTTTCTTT. The full variable domain, its missing parts supplied by reference TRBV15 and TRBJ1-1, is DAMVIQNPRYQVTQFGKPVTLSCSQTLNHNVMYWYQQKSSQAPKLLFHYYDKDFNNEADTPDNFQSRRPNTSFCFLDIRSPGLGDTAMYLCATSMEGENTEAFFGQGTRLTVV.

The rearrangement uses TRBV28 and TRBJ1-6, with D maybe TRBD1 (6 bases). The ends were cut back, 5 bases at V and 8 bases at J, with 16 bases in the middle. Germline-derived CDR1 and CDR2 are MDHEN and SYDVKM. The CDR3 is 15 residues long. The CDR3 DNA sequence: TGTGCCAGCAGTCCCGGTGGCAGGGGTGATTCACCCCTCCACTTT. Encoded protein: CASSPGGRGDSPLHF.

V and J are TRBV5-1 and TRBJ2-2, with D possibly matching TRBD2 (7 bases). Germline CDR1 reads SGHRS; CDR2 reads YFSETQ. The CDR3 loop spans 16 amino acids. V gave up 4 bases and J gave up 1 base, with 14 bases separating them. CDR3 nucleotide sequence: TGCGCCAGCAGCCCGGACGGGGGGCGGAACACCGGGGAGCTGTTTTTT. Its translation: CASSPDGGRNTGELFF.